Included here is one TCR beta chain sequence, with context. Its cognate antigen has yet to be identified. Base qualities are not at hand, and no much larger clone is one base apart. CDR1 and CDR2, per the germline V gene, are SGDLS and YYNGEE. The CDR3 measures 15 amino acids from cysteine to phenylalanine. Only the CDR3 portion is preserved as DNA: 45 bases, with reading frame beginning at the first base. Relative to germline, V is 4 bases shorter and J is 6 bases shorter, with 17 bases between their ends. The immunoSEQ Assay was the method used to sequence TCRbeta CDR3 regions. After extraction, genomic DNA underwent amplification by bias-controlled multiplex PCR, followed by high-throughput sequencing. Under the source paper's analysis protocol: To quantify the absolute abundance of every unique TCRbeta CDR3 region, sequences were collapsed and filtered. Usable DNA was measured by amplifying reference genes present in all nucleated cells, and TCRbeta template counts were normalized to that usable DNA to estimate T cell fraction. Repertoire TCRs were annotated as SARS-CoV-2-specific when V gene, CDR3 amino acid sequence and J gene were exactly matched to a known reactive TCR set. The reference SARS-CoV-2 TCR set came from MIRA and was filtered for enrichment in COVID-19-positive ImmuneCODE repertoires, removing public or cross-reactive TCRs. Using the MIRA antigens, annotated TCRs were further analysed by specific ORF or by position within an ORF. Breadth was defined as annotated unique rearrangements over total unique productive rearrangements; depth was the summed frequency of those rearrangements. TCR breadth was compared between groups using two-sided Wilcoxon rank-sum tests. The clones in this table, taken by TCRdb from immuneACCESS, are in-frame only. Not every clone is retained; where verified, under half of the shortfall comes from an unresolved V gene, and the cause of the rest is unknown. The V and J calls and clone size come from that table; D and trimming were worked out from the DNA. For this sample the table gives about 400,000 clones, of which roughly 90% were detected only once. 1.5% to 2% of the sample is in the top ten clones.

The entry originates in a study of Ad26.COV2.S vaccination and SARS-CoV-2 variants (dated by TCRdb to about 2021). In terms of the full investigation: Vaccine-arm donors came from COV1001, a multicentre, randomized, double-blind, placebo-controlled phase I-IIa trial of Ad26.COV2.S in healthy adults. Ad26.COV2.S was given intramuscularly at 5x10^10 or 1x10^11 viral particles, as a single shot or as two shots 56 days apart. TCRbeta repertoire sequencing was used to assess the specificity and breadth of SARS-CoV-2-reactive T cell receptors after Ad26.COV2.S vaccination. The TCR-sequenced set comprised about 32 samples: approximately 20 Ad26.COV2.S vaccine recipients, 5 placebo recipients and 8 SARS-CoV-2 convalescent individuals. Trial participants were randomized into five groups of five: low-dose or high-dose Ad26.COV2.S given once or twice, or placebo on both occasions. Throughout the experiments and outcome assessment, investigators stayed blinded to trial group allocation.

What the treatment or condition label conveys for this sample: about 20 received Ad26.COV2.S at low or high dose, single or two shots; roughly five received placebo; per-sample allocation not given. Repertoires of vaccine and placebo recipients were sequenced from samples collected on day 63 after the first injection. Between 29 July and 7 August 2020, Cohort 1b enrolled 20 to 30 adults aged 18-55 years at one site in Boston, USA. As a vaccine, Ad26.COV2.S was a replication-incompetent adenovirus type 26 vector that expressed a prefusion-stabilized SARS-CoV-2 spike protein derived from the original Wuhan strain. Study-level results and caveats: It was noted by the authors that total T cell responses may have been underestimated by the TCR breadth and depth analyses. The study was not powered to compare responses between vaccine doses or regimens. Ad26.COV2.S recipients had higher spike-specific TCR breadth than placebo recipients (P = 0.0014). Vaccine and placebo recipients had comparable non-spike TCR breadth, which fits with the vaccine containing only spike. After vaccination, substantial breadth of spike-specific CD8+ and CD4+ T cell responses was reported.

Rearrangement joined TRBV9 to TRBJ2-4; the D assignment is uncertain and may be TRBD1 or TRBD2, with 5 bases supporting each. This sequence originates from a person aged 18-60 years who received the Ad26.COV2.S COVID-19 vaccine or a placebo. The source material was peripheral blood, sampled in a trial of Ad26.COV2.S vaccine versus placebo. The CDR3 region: CASSPLGVGGNIQYF. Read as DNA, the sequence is TGTGCCAGCAGCCCCCTAGGGGTAGGAGGAAACATTCAGTACTTC. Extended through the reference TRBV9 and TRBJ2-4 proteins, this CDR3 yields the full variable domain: DSGVTQTPKHLITATGQRVTLRCSPRSGDLSVYWYQQSLDQGLQFLIQYYNGEERAKGNILERFSAQQFPDLHSELNLSSLELGDSALYFCASSPLGVGGNIQYFGAGTRLSVL.